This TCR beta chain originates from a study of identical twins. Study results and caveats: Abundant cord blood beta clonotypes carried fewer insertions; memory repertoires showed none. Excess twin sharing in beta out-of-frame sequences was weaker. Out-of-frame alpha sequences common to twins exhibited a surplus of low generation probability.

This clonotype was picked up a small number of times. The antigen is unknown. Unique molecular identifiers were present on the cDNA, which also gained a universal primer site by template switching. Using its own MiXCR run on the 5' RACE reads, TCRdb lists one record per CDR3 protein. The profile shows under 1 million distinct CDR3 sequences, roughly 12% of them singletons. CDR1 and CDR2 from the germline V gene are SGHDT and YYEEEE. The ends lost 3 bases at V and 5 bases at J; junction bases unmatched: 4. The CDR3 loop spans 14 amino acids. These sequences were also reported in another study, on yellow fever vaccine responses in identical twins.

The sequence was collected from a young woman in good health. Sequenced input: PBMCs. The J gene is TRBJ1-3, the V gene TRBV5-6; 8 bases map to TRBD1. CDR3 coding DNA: TGTGCCAGCAGCTCGGGACAGGTTCGAAACACCATATATTTT. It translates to CASSSGQVRNTIYF. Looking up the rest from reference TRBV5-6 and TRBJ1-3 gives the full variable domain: DAGVTQSPTHLIKTRGQQVTLRCSPKSGHDTVSWYQQALGQGPQFIFQYYEEEERQRGNFPDRFSGHQFPNYSSELNVNALLLGDSALYLCASSSGQVRNTIYFGEGSWLTVV.